Below, 21 T cell receptor beta chains from the same sample are listed, as sequenced in a study of cytomegalovirus exposure and HLA in healthy donors. Sequencing was performed with immunoSEQ multiplex PCR; in TCRdb, only in-frame clones are kept and a portion is missing. The sample comprises more than 95,000 clones, roughly nine tenths of which are singletons, and roughly 4.2% rests with the top ten. Sequencing was performed on PBMCs. Source of these receptors: a woman under 30 in good health and CMV-seropositive.

The chain joins TRBV6-5 to TRBJ2-3; D is possibly TRBD2 (6 bases). V gave up 6 bases and J gave up 3 bases, with 16 bases separating them. The CDR3 contains 15 residues. Germline CDR1 is MNHEY and CDR2 is SVGAGI. This CDR3 reads CASREGPQRTDTQYF. CDR3 DNA: TGTGCCAGCAGGGAGGGCCCTCAGAGGACAGATACGCAGTATTTT.

The chain combines TRBV29-1 with TRBJ2-5; 10 nucleotides line up with TRBD1. The CDR3 spans 18 residues. V shed 7 bases, J shed 2 bases, and the junction held 19 bases outside the gene matches. Germline-derived CDR1 and CDR2 are SQVTM and ANQGSEA. CDR3 DNA sequence: TGCAGCGGTTCGTTCCTTCCGGGACAGGGGAGGACACAAGAGACCCAGTACTTC. It is translated as CSGSFLPGQGRTQETQYF. Drawing the rest from reference TRBV29-1 and TRBJ2-5, the complete variable domain is SAVISQKPSRDICQRGTSLTIQCQVDSQVTMMFWYRQQPGQSLTLIATANQGSEATYESGFVIDKFPISRPNLTFSTLTVSNMSPEDSSIYLCSGSFLPGQGRTQETQYFGPGTRLLVL.

The chain carries TRBV5-4 and TRBJ2-3; 8 bases fit TRBD2. Per the germline V gene, CDR1 is SGHNT and CDR2 is YYREEE (reference sequence). With 4 bases clipped from V and 3 bases from J, the junction kept 10 bases outside the gene matches. The CDR3 sequence is 16 residues long. This CDR3 is CASSVYQRGGTDTQYF. The DNA for the CDR3 is TGTGCCAGCAGCGTTTATCAACGCGGGGGGACAGATACGCAGTATTTT.

This rearrangement joins TRBV6-1 to TRBJ2-1, with 10 bases lining up with TRBD1. The V gene's germline CDR1 is MNHNS and CDR2 SASEGT. This CDR3 is 11 amino acids long. V dropped 3 bases and J dropped 14; count of bases not matched to a gene: 1. The CDR3 region is CASSEGTGEFF. As DNA, the CDR3 is TGTGCCAGCAGTGAGGGGACAGGGGAGTTCTTC.

The rearrangement joins TRBV5-1 to TRBJ2-1; TRBD2 matches at 13 bases. In germline, CDR1 is SGHRS, CDR2 YFSETQ. V dropped 2 bases and J dropped 6; count of bases not matched to a gene: 5. There are 16 residues in the CDR3. CDR3 sequence reads: CASSLTTSGRTNEQFF. As DNA, the CDR3 is TGCGCCAGCAGCTTAACGACTAGCGGGAGGACCAATGAGCAGTTCTTC.

CDR3 loop: CASSLGHRVVKAFF. In DNA form, the CDR3 reads TGTGCCAGCAGCTTGGGGCACAGGGTTGTAAAAGCTTTCTTT. This chain connects TRBV5-8 to TRBJ1-1; D may be TRBD1 (6 bases). CDR1 SGHTS and CDR2 YDEGEE come from the germline V gene. V dropped 0 bases and J dropped 9 bases, with 15 bases sitting between them. The CDR3 is 14 amino acids.

The chain has TRBV28 and TRBJ2-7, with a weak D call TRBD2 (6 bases). Trimming removed 10 bases from V and 7 bases from J, with 23 bases in between. This CDR3 is built from 14 residues. The germline CDR1 and CDR2 sequences are MDHEN and SYDVKM. CDR3 residues: CATIPAEGTGEQYF. For the CDR3, the DNA is TGTGCCACCATCCCCGCGGAGGGGACGGGTGAGCAGTACTTC.

The chain employs TRBV25-1 and TRBJ1-5; D is unresolved. This CDR3 is 16 amino acids long. Trimming cost V 2 bases and J 4 bases, with 15 bases left between them. Germline CDR1 reads MGHDK; CDR2 reads SYGVNS. CDR3 in DNA: TGTGCCAGCAGTGAAAACCGGGCTCGAGGGAATCAGCCCCAGCATTTT. Translation: CASSENRARGNQPQHF.

The chain has TRBV7-9 and TRBJ2-7; D is uncertain. The CDR3 is made up of 14 amino acids. The V and J ends lost 5 bases and 0 bases respectively, with 11 bases between them. Germline V gene sequence: CDR1 SEHNR, CDR2 FQNEAQ (reference sequence). The CDR3 bases are TGTGCCAGCAGCCGGAGTCTGGGCTCCTACGAGCAGTACTTC. It codes for CASSRSLGSYEQYF.

V usage is TRBV7-2 and J usage is TRBJ2-2; 8 bases match TRBD2. There are 15 residues in the CDR3. Trimming cost V 5 bases and J 2 bases; bases outside gene matches: 4. CDR1 and CDR2 (germline): SGHTA, FQGNSA. Here the CDR3 reads CASSALAGNTGELFF. The CDR3 bases are TGTGCCAGCAGCGCGCTAGCGGGTAACACCGGGGAGCTGTTTTTT.

The CDR3 bases are TGTGCCATCACTCGGACAGGGGTGGACACTGAAGCTTTCTTT. Protein product: CAITRTGVDTEAFF. The chain combines TRBV10-3 with TRBJ1-1, with 9 bases lining up with TRBD1. Germline assignment: CDR1 ENHRY and CDR2 SYGVKD. With 7 bases clipped from V and 3 bases from J, the junction kept 6 bases outside the gene matches. The CDR3 runs to 14 residues.

The CDR3 sequence is CASSQDRVGGNTIYF. Written as DNA, the CDR3 is TGTGCCAGCAGCCAGGACAGGGTTGGTGGAAACACCATATATTTT. The V and J genes are TRBV7-6 and TRBJ1-3; 8 bases match TRBD1. CDR1 and CDR2 (germline): SGHVS, FNYEAQ. CDR3 length: 15 residues. V lost 5 bases and J lost 3; bases outside the gene matches: 6.

This clone turned up a few times. Germline and junction disagree at one end, which may indicate a read error. This chain uses TRBV5-1 with TRBJ1-1; 9 nucleotides line up with TRBD1. Germline V gives CDR1 SGHRS, CDR2 YFSETQ. The CDR3 runs 11 residues. The CDR3 DNA reads TGCGCCAGCAGCTTACAGGGGGCGAAGGAATTT. It specifies CASSLQGAKEF.

The chain couples TRBV6-1 to TRBJ1-2; 7 bases align to TRBD1. The CDR3 length is 17 residues. The germline V gene encodes CDR1 MNHNS and CDR2 SASEGT. The ends lost 2 bases at V and 4 bases at J; junction bases unmatched: 13. The CDR3 region is CASSESFSGTASYGYTF. CDR3 nucleotides: TGTGCCAGCAGTGAAAGTTTTTCGGGGACAGCTAGCTATGGCTACACCTTC.

This chain's CDR3 is CASSVTGYYNEKLFF. The CDR3 DNA sequence: TGTGCCAGCAGTGTTACAGGATACTATAATGAAAAACTGTTTTTT. V is TRBV6-5 and J is TRBJ1-4; D might be TRBD1 (5 bases). The length of the CDR3 is 15 residues. Germline-derived CDR1 and CDR2 are MNHEY and SVGAGI. Trimming took off 5 bases at V and 4 bases at J, with 14 bases between the two ends.

The chain uses TRBV6-1 and TRBJ2-7; no definite D call. Germline-derived CDR1 and CDR2 are MNHNS and SASEGT. Between the trimmed V and J ends, which lost 3 bases and 4 bases, there was a span of 16 bases. The CDR3 contains 15 residues. CDR3 residues: CASSDINSKAYEQYF. DNA for the CDR3: TGTGCCAGCAGTGACATCAACTCTAAAGCTTACGAGCAGTACTTC.

This chain links TRBV6-5 with TRBJ2-3; D is perhaps TRBD2 (7 bases). The germline gives CDR1 MNHEY, CDR2 SVGAGI. V was cut by 9 bases and J by 4 bases, with 17 bases left in between. The CDR3 is 14 residues long. The chain's CDR3 is CASTGGQGADTQYF. As DNA, the CDR3 is TGTGCCAGTACGGGGGGCCAAGGGGCAGATACGCAGTATTTT.

V and J are TRBV5-1 and TRBJ2-1; 9 nucleotides align to TRBD1. The CDR3 totals 15 residues. Germline lookup yields CDR1 SGHRS and CDR2 YFSETQ. The ends lost 1 base at V and 7 bases at J; junction bases unmatched: 6. The CDR3 DNA reads TGCGCCAGCAGCTTGTGGGGAGACAGGGGGAATGAGCAGTTCTTC. Encoded protein: CASSLWGDRGNEQFF.

The J gene is TRBJ2-5, the V gene TRBV4-1; D gene unclear. Germline V CDR1 and CDR2: MGHRA, YSYEKL. Trimming shortened V by 4 bases and J by 2 bases, and 20 bases separated the two germline ends. The CDR3 covers 17 residues. The CDR3 DNA follows: TGCGCCAGCAGCCTACAACGCGGCCAGTCAGAACAAGAGACCCAGTACTTC. Its protein is CASSLQRGQSEQETQYF.

The genes are TRBV19 and TRBJ2-6; D is perhaps TRBD1 (6 bases). V was clipped by 3 bases and J by 12 bases, with 18 bases between them. The CDR3 spans 15 residues. Germline V gene sequence: CDR1 LNHDA, CDR2 SQIVND (reference sequence). The chain's CDR3 is CASSIWTAAGGVLTF. As DNA, the CDR3 is TGTGCCAGTAGTATTTGGACAGCCGCGGGCGGCGTCCTGACTTTC.

This clone was seen only a few times. The rearrangement uses TRBV30 and TRBJ1-1; a possible D gene is TRBD1 (6 bases). In germline, CDR1 is GTSNPN, CDR2 SVGIG (reference sequence). There are 13 residues in the CDR3. V was pared by 0 bases and J by 5 bases, with 10 bases between. The CDR3 is CAWSVRRGTEAFF. The CDR3 nucleotides read TGTGCCTGGAGTGTACGAAGGGGGACTGAAGCTTTCTTT.